A single sample is the source of the 8 T cell receptor beta chains below, sequenced in a study of read filtering for tumor transcriptome and immune sequencing. From roughly 390 ng of RNA, a library with molecular barcoded alpha/delta and beta/gamma adaptors was made. In TCRdb, the reads were re-called with MiXCR into one record per CDR3 protein. This table holds some 130,000 distinct CDR3 sequences, about an eighth found once. The sequenced sample consisted of a population of CD138-negative cells sorted from bone marrow. All receptors come from a donor aged 40 or over with multiple myeloma.

This clonotype was detected ten times or more. The chain is built from TRBV9 and TRBJ2-5; TRBD1 matches 9 bases. Germline V gene lookup returns CDR1 SGDLS and CDR2 YYNGEE. The CDR3 has 16 amino acids. With V trimmed by 3 bases and J by 4 bases, 10 bases remained unmatched. The CDR3: CASSATGGYERETQYF. CDR3 coding DNA: TGTGCCAGCAGCGCTACAGGGGGCTACGAAAGAGAGACCCAGTACTTC.

CDR3 residues: CASSFTSDTQYF. CDR3 nucleotide sequence: TGTGCCAGCAGTTTCACCTCAGATACGCAGTATTTT. The chain carries TRBV6-5 and TRBJ2-3; no firm D call. This CDR3 has 12 residues. The V and J ends lost 4 bases and 4 bases respectively, with 6 bases between them. Germline V gene sequence: CDR1 MNHEY, CDR2 SVGAGI.

This clonotype was seen repeatedly, ten times or more. The rearrangement links TRBV5-1 to TRBJ2-1; either TRBD1 or TRBD2 may fit D (5 bases each). Germline V CDR1 and CDR2: SGHRS, YFSETQ. There are 14 residues in the CDR3. The ends were cut back, 7 bases at V and 4 bases at J, with 15 bases in the middle. CDR3 nucleotides: TGCGCCAGCGGGAGTAAGGGGAATTACAATGAGCAGTTCTTC. Its protein is CASGSKGNYNEQFF.

This clonotype was picked up many times. The chain couples TRBV2 to TRBJ2-2; weak D call: TRBD1 (5 bases). V dropped 6 bases and J dropped 1 base, with 9 bases sitting between them. CDR1 is SNHLY, CDR2 FYNNEI, per germline. This CDR3 has 14 residues. In nucleotides, the CDR3 is TGTGCCAGCAGCCAAGACAGGAACACCGGGGAGCTGTTTTTT. Its translation is CASSQDRNTGELFF.

This clonotype was observed many times. The V call is TRBV6-5, the J call TRBJ2-1; 13 bases align to TRBD2. Trimming removed 6 bases from V and 8 bases from J; junction bases left unmatched: 10. The CDR3 covers 16 residues. Germline CDR1 MNHEY, CDR2 SVGAGI. CDR3 coding DNA: TGTGCCAGCAGCGGGACTAGCGGGGCCAACGAGGATGAGCAGTTCTTC. Amino acid sequence: CASSGTSGANEDEQFF.

The chain joins TRBV6-1 to TRBJ2-1; 9 nucleotides agree with TRBD2. The trim removed 5 bases at V and 3 bases at J, leaving 5 bases unmatched. This CDR3 has 15 amino acids. Germline loops: CDR1 MNHNS, CDR2 SASEGT. The CDR3 DNA reads TGTGCCAGCAGTCAAGGGACTAGCCTCTACAATGAGCAGTTCTTC. This gives the protein CASSQGTSLYNEQFF.

The chain links TRBV6-1 to TRBJ1-6, with unresolved D. This CDR3 is built from 15 residues. Trimming removed 0 bases from V and 8 bases from J, with 11 bases in between. Germline CDR1 reads MNHNS; CDR2 reads SASEGT. The CDR3 is CASSEALGQHSPLHF. The CDR3 DNA reads TGTGCCAGCAGTGAAGCGCTAGGGCAGCATTCACCCCTCCACTTT.

This clonotype appeared many times. The chain recombines TRBV12-3 or TRBV12-4 with TRBJ1-6; the D gene is possibly TRBD1 (5 bases). CDR3 size: 14 residues. V shed 2 bases and J shed 10 bases, with 12 bases lying between them. The chain's CDR3 is CASSLPRGGSPLHF. CDR3 bases: TGTGCCAGCAGTTTACCACGGGGGGGGTCACCCCTCCACTTT.